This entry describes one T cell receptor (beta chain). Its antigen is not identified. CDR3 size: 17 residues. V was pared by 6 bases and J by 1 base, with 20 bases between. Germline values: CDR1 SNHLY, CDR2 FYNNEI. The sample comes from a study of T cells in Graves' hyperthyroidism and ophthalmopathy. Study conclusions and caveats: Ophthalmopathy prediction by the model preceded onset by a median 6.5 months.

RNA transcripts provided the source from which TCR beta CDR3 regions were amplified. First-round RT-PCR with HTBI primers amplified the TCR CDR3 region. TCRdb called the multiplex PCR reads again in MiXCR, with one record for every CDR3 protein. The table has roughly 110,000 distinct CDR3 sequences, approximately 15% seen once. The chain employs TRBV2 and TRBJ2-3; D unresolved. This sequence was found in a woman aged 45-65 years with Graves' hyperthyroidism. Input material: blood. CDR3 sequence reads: CASRWLRGSSRTDTQYF. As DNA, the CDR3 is TGTGCCAGCAGGTGGCTCCGCGGTTCGAGCCGCACAGATACGCAGTATTTT.